The rows below give T cell receptor beta chains drawn from one sample of a study of graft-versus-host responses after intestinal transplantation. Which antigens these TCRs recognize remains unknown. This table comes from immunoSEQ multiplex PCR, and its TCRdb copy is limited to in-frame clones, with some not included. The sample carries approximately 88,000 clones, less than 95% recorded once. This specimen was unstimulated CD4+ T cells sorted from spleen or lymph node cells, taken before transplant. Receptor source: a human donor who was the organ donor for an intestinal transplant. Each CDR3 is given with its conserved first and last residue. Each record gives: D gene, J gene, clone size, V gene, CDR3 DNA, CDR3 protein. D genes are given only for firm matches. Not all rows give a size; the values are once, few, many and, for expanded clones, a class.

d_call: NA; j_call: TRBJ1-1; clone_size: once; v_call: TRBV28; cdr3_nt: TGTGCCAGCAGTTATAGTATGAACACTGAAGCTTTCTTT; cdr3_aa: CASSYSMNTEAFF
d_call: NA; j_call: TRBJ1-6; clone_size: NA; v_call: TRBV18; cdr3_nt: TGTGCCAGCTCGCAAACAGGGACCTATAATTCACCCCTCCACTTT; cdr3_aa: CASSQTGTYNSPLHF
d_call: NA; j_call: TRBJ1-1; clone_size: once; v_call: TRBV6-1; cdr3_nt: TGTGCCAGCAGTGAAAGCTTCGTGGCTTTCTTT; cdr3_aa: CASSESFVAFF
d_call: NA; j_call: TRBJ2-3; clone_size: NA; v_call: TRBV7-9; cdr3_nt: TGTGCCAGCAGCTTAAGGGGGGGCACAGATACGCAGTATTTT; cdr3_aa: CASSLRGGTDTQYF
d_call: NA; j_call: TRBJ1-2; clone_size: NA; v_call: TRBV6-5; cdr3_nt: TGTGCCAGCGGAAGCTGGGGCTACACCTTC; cdr3_aa: CASGSWGYTF
d_call: TRBD1; j_call: TRBJ2-7; clone_size: NA; v_call: TRBV10-1; cdr3_nt: TGCGCCAGCAGCCGGGACAGGGGTGTCTACGAGCAGTACTTC; cdr3_aa: CASSRDRGVYEQYF
d_call: NA; j_call: TRBJ2-3; clone_size: NA; v_call: TRBV2; cdr3_nt: TGTGCCAGCAGTGCGACCCTTGCAGATACGCAGTATTTT; cdr3_aa: CASSATLADTQYF
d_call: TRBD1; j_call: TRBJ1-1; clone_size: NA; v_call: TRBV25-1; cdr3_nt: TGTGCCAGCAGTGAGGGACAGGCAGGGCCCACTGAGTTTTTT; cdr3_aa: CASSEGQAGPTEFF
d_call: NA; j_call: TRBJ1-4; clone_size: NA; v_call: TRBV11-2; cdr3_nt: TGTGCCAGCAGCTTCACAGCTTCAACTAATGAAAAACTGTTTTTT; cdr3_aa: CASSFTASTNEKLFF
d_call: NA; j_call: TRBJ2-3; clone_size: once; v_call: TRBV29-1; cdr3_nt: TGCAGCGTTGATCGCACAGATACGCAGTATTTT; cdr3_aa: CSVDRTDTQYF
d_call: NA; j_call: TRBJ1-5; clone_size: NA; v_call: TRBV7-3; cdr3_nt: TGTGCCAGCAGCTCCACAAGGGATCAGCCCCAGCATTTT; cdr3_aa: CASSSTRDQPQHF
d_call: TRBD1; j_call: TRBJ1-1; clone_size: once; v_call: TRBV18; cdr3_nt: TGTGCCAGCACTAAGACAGGGTCTGCCACTGAAGCTTTCTTT; cdr3_aa: CASTKTGSATEAFF
d_call: NA; j_call: TRBJ1-1; clone_size: NA; v_call: TRBV6-1; cdr3_nt: TGTTCTAGGGAAGTAGGGACACTGAACACTGAAGCTTTCTTT; cdr3_aa: CSREVGTLNTEAFF
d_call: NA; j_call: TRBJ2-7; clone_size: NA; v_call: TRBV19; cdr3_nt: TGTGCCAGTAGTATAGATGGGGCAGGGGCCTACGAGCAGTACTTC; cdr3_aa: CASSIDGAGAYEQYF
d_call: NA; j_call: TRBJ1-1; clone_size: NA; v_call: TRBV14; cdr3_nt: TGTGCCAGCAGCCCTCAAAAAGACAAAAGGGGTGAAGCTTTCTTT; cdr3_aa: CASSPQKDKRGEAFF
d_call: TRBD1; j_call: TRBJ1-1; clone_size: NA; v_call: TRBV19; cdr3_nt: TGTGCCAGTAGGAGTCCGGGACAGGGGGCGGGGAACACTGAAGCTTTCTTT; cdr3_aa: CASRSPGQGAGNTEAFF
d_call: NA; j_call: TRBJ1-5; clone_size: NA; v_call: TRBV2; cdr3_nt: TGTGCCAGCAGTAGAGGCAGGGTATTTCAGCCCCAGCATTTT; cdr3_aa: CASSRGRVFQPQHF
d_call: NA; j_call: TRBJ2-5; clone_size: NA; v_call: TRBV7-2; cdr3_nt: TGTGCCAGCAGCTTTGACCAAGAGACCCAGTACTTC; cdr3_aa: CASSFDQETQYF
d_call: NA; j_call: TRBJ1-4; clone_size: once; v_call: TRBV7-2; cdr3_nt: TGTGCCAGCAGCGCCTGGTCCTGGCCTAATGAAAAACTGTTTTTT; cdr3_aa: CASSAWSWPNEKLFF
d_call: TRBD2; j_call: TRBJ2-3; clone_size: NA; v_call: TRBV6-1; cdr3_nt: TGTGCCAGCAAGACTAGCGGGGTTACAGATACGCAGTATTTT; cdr3_aa: CASKTSGVTDTQYF
d_call: NA; j_call: TRBJ2-5; clone_size: NA; v_call: TRBV25-1; cdr3_nt: TGTGCCAGCAGTGTAGGGGAGACCCAGTACTTC; cdr3_aa: CASSVGETQYF
d_call: TRBD1; j_call: TRBJ1-5; clone_size: NA; v_call: TRBV7-9; cdr3_nt: TGTGCCAGCAGCCCTCAGGCAGGGGGAAATCAGCCCCAGCATTTT; cdr3_aa: CASSPQAGGNQPQHF
d_call: TRBD1; j_call: TRBJ2-3; clone_size: NA; v_call: TRBV7-8; cdr3_nt: TGTGCCAGCAGGGACAGGGGGTTTAGCACAGATACGCAGTATTTT; cdr3_aa: CASRDRGFSTDTQYF
d_call: NA; j_call: TRBJ1-1; clone_size: NA; v_call: TRBV19; cdr3_nt: TGTGCCAGTAGTATTGCCGGCAGGTACAACACTGAAGCTTTCTTT; cdr3_aa: CASSIAGRYNTEAFF
d_call: TRBD1; j_call: TRBJ1-5; clone_size: NA; v_call: TRBV28; cdr3_nt: TGTGCCAGCAGACCCGGGACAGGGGGTCCCTATAGCAATCAGCCCCAGCATTTT; cdr3_aa: CASRPGTGGPYSNQPQHF
d_call: TRBD1; j_call: TRBJ1-1; clone_size: NA; v_call: TRBV5-8; cdr3_nt: TGTGCCAGCAGCCGACAGGGTTTGAACACTGAAGCTTTCTTT; cdr3_aa: CASSRQGLNTEAFF
d_call: TRBD2; j_call: TRBJ2-2; clone_size: NA; v_call: TRBV7-3; cdr3_nt: TGTGCCAGCAGCTTAACAGCGGGAGTGAACACCGGGGAGCTGTTTTTT; cdr3_aa: CASSLTAGVNTGELFF
d_call: TRBD2; j_call: TRBJ2-3; clone_size: NA; v_call: TRBV19; cdr3_nt: TGTGCCAGTAGTATCTTAGCGGGGGGCCCAGATACGCAGTATTTT; cdr3_aa: CASSILAGGPDTQYF
d_call: NA; j_call: TRBJ2-1; clone_size: NA; v_call: TRBV10-3; cdr3_nt: TGTGCCATCACGGCAGGGGCTTCCTACAATGAGCAGTTCTTC; cdr3_aa: CAITAGASYNEQFF
d_call: TRBD1; j_call: TRBJ1-2; clone_size: NA; v_call: TRBV5-8; cdr3_nt: TGTGCCAGCAGCCGCGGACAGGGGGCCTATGGCTACACCTTC; cdr3_aa: CASSRGQGAYGYTF
d_call: NA; j_call: TRBJ2-7; clone_size: NA; v_call: TRBV28; cdr3_nt: TGTGCCACCTTGGACAGTCCGCCCTACGAGCAGTACTTC; cdr3_aa: CATLDSPPYEQYF
d_call: NA; j_call: TRBJ2-5; clone_size: NA; v_call: TRBV5-4; cdr3_nt: TGTGCCAGCGGCGGGACAGACCAAGAGACCCAGTACTTC; cdr3_aa: CASGGTDQETQYF
d_call: NA; j_call: TRBJ2-5; clone_size: NA; v_call: TRBV18; cdr3_nt: TGTGCCAGCTCACCACTCCATTTGGAGACCCAGTACTTC; cdr3_aa: CASSPLHLETQYF
d_call: NA; j_call: TRBJ1-5; clone_size: NA; v_call: TRBV7-2; cdr3_nt: TGTGCCAGCAGCTTAGAGGGGAAGGAATATCAGCCCCAGCATTTT; cdr3_aa: CASSLEGKEYQPQHF
d_call: TRBD2; j_call: TRBJ2-3; clone_size: NA; v_call: TRBV7-3; cdr3_nt: TGTGCCAGCAGCAGGGGACTAGACACAGATACGCAGTATTTT; cdr3_aa: CASSRGLDTDTQYF
d_call: NA; j_call: TRBJ2-1; clone_size: NA; v_call: TRBV28; cdr3_nt: TGTGCCAGCAGGTTCACAGAGAACTACAATGAGCAGTTCTTC; cdr3_aa: CASRFTENYNEQFF
d_call: NA; j_call: TRBJ2-7; clone_size: NA; v_call: TRBV20-1; cdr3_nt: TGCAGTGCGGGGCAGCAGTACGAGCAGTACTTC; cdr3_aa: CSAGQQYEQYF
d_call: NA; j_call: TRBJ1-2; clone_size: once; v_call: TRBV19; cdr3_nt: TGTGCCAGTAGTATGGAGGGGTTCTTCTCCAACTATGGCTACACCTTC; cdr3_aa: CASSMEGFFSNYGYTF
d_call: TRBD2; j_call: TRBJ2-7; clone_size: few; v_call: TRBV9; cdr3_nt: TGTGCCAGCAGCGTAGGTGTAGGCGGGGGGGCGTTCTACGAGCAGTACTTC; cdr3_aa: CASSVGVGGGAFYEQYF
d_call: TRBD1; j_call: TRBJ2-3; clone_size: NA; v_call: TRBV5-1; cdr3_nt: TGCGCCAGCAGCGGGGACAGGTGGCCAGATACGCAGTATTTT; cdr3_aa: CASSGDRWPDTQYF